This T cell receptor (beta chain) appears in the sequencing data of a study of T cell changes during pregnancy in multiple sclerosis (dated by TCRdb to 2018 to 2020). About the investigation overall: In women with multiple sclerosis, the researchers looked at how the T cell repertoire shifted as pregnancy progressed.

A word on this clone: Its antigen remains undetermined. Base qualities were left out, and no much larger clone turns up one base away.

To prepare the library, the immunoSEQ multiplex PCR assay was applied. Sourced from immuneACCESS, this table was stored by TCRdb with only in-frame sequences that have V and J called. A share of the clones is absent; for the studies checked, an unresolved V gene accounts for under half, and the remainder has no known explanation. The sample table records 55,000 to 80,000 clones; almost 90% of these occur just once. Around a tenth of the sample goes to the ten largest clones. Reading the germline V gene gives CDR1 MNHEY and CDR2 SVGAGI. The CDR3 runs 13 amino acids, cysteine and phenylalanine included. The DNA shown is the 39-base CDR3, in frame from base 1. The germline ends are 14 bases apart after V is trimmed by 7 bases and J by 5 bases.

The material sequenced was peripheral blood, taken after pregnancy. This TCR was recovered from a female donor in good health, enrolled as a control in a pregnancy study. Recombination connected TRBV6-5 to TRBJ1-2, with a weak D call of TRBD1 (6 bases match). The CDR3 corresponds to CASTATGIYGYTF. The DNA reads TGTGCCAGCACCGCAACAGGGATTTATGGCTACACCTTC.